The 22 T cell receptor beta chains presented below share a single source sample, sequenced in a study of T cell responses to AZD1222 COVID-19 vaccine. Profiled with immunoSEQ multiplex PCR; TCRdb holds only in-frame clones, not every one. Of some 120,000 clones in the sample, about nine tenths were seen once. The source was peripheral blood, collected on day 0 of MenACWY control vaccination. These receptors originate from an adult in good health.

V is TRBV19 and J is TRBJ2-1; maybe TRBD2 (6 bases). The length of the CDR3 is 14 residues. V was shortened by 1 base and J by 7 bases, with 11 bases between the two germline ends. Germline V gene sequence: CDR1 LNHDA, CDR2 SQIVND (reference sequence). CDR3 loop: CASSIVRGGNEQFF. The CDR3 nucleotides read TGTGCCAGTAGTATAGTAAGGGGAGGAAATGAGCAGTTCTTC. Drawing the rest from reference TRBV19 and TRBJ2-1, the complete variable domain is DGGITQSPKYLFRKEGQNVTLSCEQNLNHDAMYWYRQDPGQGLRLIYYSQIVNDFQKGDIAEGYSVSREKKESFPLTVTSAQKNPTAFYLCASSIVRGGNEQFFGPGTRLTVL.

The chain combines TRBV5-1 with TRBJ1-2; possible D gene TRBD1, 5 bases. This CDR3 is built from 14 residues. Germline CDR1 and CDR2: SGHRS and YFSETQ. Trimming pared 4 bases from V and 8 bases from J, leaving 18 bases between. In nucleotides, the CDR3 is TGCGCCAGCAGCCCGGGGACGCCCGGTTACGGCTACACCTTC. It yields the protein CASSPGTPGYGYTF.

This clone was observed a single time. V is TRBV5-1 and J is TRBJ2-7; the D gene is possibly TRBD2 (6 bases). The CDR3 has 16 residues. From germline, CDR1 is SGHRS and CDR2 YFSETQ. With 2 bases removed from V and 2 bases from J, the gap between germline ends came to 17 bases. The CDR3 nucleotides are TGCGCCAGCAGCTTCTCTCCTAGCGTAAAAACCTACGAGCAGTACTTC. Translating gives CASSFSPSVKTYEQYF.

The chain combines TRBV10-2 with TRBJ1-5; 8 bases agree with TRBD1. The V gene end was trimmed by 11 bases and the J gene end by 4 bases; junction bases not matched to a gene: 7. Germline CDR1 is WSHSY and CDR2 is SAAADI. There are 13 residues in the CDR3. CDR3 coding DNA: TGCGCCTCCGCCAGGGGGCAAAATCAGCCCCAGCATTTT. Translated: CASARGQNQPQHF.

This clone appeared once. V gene TRBV15 combines with J gene TRBJ1-4; TRBD1 is a possible D gene (6 bases). Germline-derived CDR1 and CDR2 are LNHNV and YYDKDF (reference sequence). Trimming stripped 1 base from V and 8 bases from J, with 14 bases between. The CDR3 loop spans 15 amino acids. The CDR3 protein is CATSRARGAGEKLFF. The CDR3 region has the DNA TGTGCCACCAGCAGAGCGAGGGGGGCAGGGGAAAAACTGTTTTTT.

The V and J genes are TRBV19 and TRBJ1-3; D is perhaps TRBD1 (5 bases). Germline CDR1 LNHDA, CDR2 SQIVND (reference sequence). There are 17 residues in the CDR3. The V end lost 5 bases, the J end lost 2 bases, and 19 bases lay between the germline ends. CDR3 DNA sequence: TGTGCCAGTAGTCACCCCAGGGCGAAGGGGACTGGAAACACCATATATTTT. It codes for CASSHPRAKGTGNTIYF.

The V call is TRBV28, the J call TRBJ1-6; no clear D. This CDR3 has 11 amino acids. V lost 5 bases, J lost 9 bases, and 5 bases lay in between. Germline V gives CDR1 MDHEN, CDR2 SYDVKM. The CDR3: CASSLPSPLHF. CDR3 nucleotide sequence: TGTGCCAGCAGTCTCCCTTCACCCCTCCACTTT.

This clone was seen a handful of times. This chain links TRBV18 with TRBJ2-1; perhaps TRBD2 as D (5 bases). This CDR3 has 13 amino acids. Trimming left V 7 bases short and J 8 bases short, with 15 bases between. Germline CDR1 and CDR2: KGHSH and LQKENI. The CDR3 is CASLATPVDEQFF. DNA for the CDR3: TGTGCCAGCTTAGCGACCCCTGTGGATGAGCAGTTCTTC.

This rearrangement joins TRBV7-2 to TRBJ1-5, with D perhaps TRBD1 (6 bases). The V end was cut by 4 bases, the J end by 6 bases, with 10 bases between. This CDR3 comprises 13 residues. Germline V gene data show CDR1 as SGHTA and CDR2 as FQGNSA. The CDR3 bases are TGTGCCAGCAGCTGGGGGGGGGCTCAGCCCCAGCATTTT. Protein sequence: CASSWGGAQPQHF.

This chain links TRBV24-1 with TRBJ1-6; no definite D call. The V gene lost 3 bases and the J gene lost 7 bases, with 12 bases spanning the gap. The CDR3 is 15 residues long. Germline V CDR1 and CDR2: KGHDR, SFDVKD. This CDR3 reads CATSDGRGLNSPLHF. The CDR3 DNA reads TGTGCCACCAGTGATGGACGGGGATTGAATTCACCCCTCCACTTT.

V is TRBV11-2 and J is TRBJ1-3; TRBD1 aligns across 8 bases. From germline, CDR1 is SGHAT and CDR2 FQNNGV. CDR3 length: 15 residues. The junction had 7 bases not matched to a gene; V was cut back by 5 bases and J by 4 bases. The CDR3 DNA follows: TGTGCCAGCAGCCCAAGACAGGGGTTCGGAAACACCATATATTTT. It translates to CASSPRQGFGNTIYF. The variable domain in full, with the rest retrieved from reference TRBV11-2 and TRBJ1-3, is EAGVAQSPRYKIIEKRQSVAFWCNPISGHATLYWYQQILGQGPKLLIQFQNNGVVDDSQLPKDRFSAERLKGVDSTLKIQPAKLEDSAVYLCASSPRQGFGNTIYFGEGSWLTVV.

The V and J genes are TRBV30 and TRBJ1-3; D is ambiguous. The V end was cut by 6 bases, the J end by 4 bases, with 7 bases between. This CDR3 has 11 residues. Germline CDR1 and CDR2: GTSNPN and SVGIG (reference sequence). The CDR3 coding sequence is TGTGCCTGTCTCCGAGGAAACACCATATATTTT. It specifies CACLRGNTIYF.

J is TRBJ2-1 and V is TRBV6-1, with D perhaps matching TRBD1 or TRBD2 (5 bases each). Germline V gene lookup returns CDR1 MNHNS and CDR2 SASEGT. The CDR3 spans 16 residues. V was clipped by 4 bases and J by 4 bases, with 17 bases between them. CDR3 in amino acids: CASSVLGVWDYNEQFF. The DNA of the CDR3 is TGTGCCAGCAGTGTATTGGGGGTGTGGGATTACAATGAGCAGTTCTTC.

This clone has only a few counts. The chain carries TRBV28 and TRBJ2-5; possibly TRBD1 for D (6 bases). Germline V gene data show CDR1 as MDHEN and CDR2 as SYDVKM. The CDR3 is 13 amino acids. V was pared by 5 bases and J by 5 bases, with 12 bases between. This chain's CDR3 is CASSPTGLETQYF. CDR3 bases: TGTGCCAGCAGTCCAACAGGGTTGGAGACCCAGTACTTC.

This clone appeared once. V usage is TRBV6-5 and J usage is TRBJ1-4; TRBD1 agrees at 8 bases. Germline V gene data show CDR1 as MNHEY and CDR2 as SVGAGI. V was clipped by 0 bases and J by 11 bases; unmatched bases: 11. The CDR3 has 16 residues. CDR3 in amino acids: CASSYSISTGGRKLFF. In nucleotides, the CDR3 is TGTGCCAGCAGTTACTCGATAAGTACAGGGGGTAGGAAACTGTTTTTT.

V gene TRBV5-4 combines with J gene TRBJ1-2; TRBD1 is a possible D gene (6 bases). Germline CDR1 reads SGHNT; CDR2 reads YYREEE (reference sequence). V lost 3 bases to trimming and J lost 0 bases, with 21 bases between them. The CDR3 covers 18 residues. CDR3 in amino acids: CASSSMAEDSKPNYGYTF. CDR3 coding DNA: TGTGCCAGCAGCTCTATGGCTGAGGACAGTAAACCTAACTATGGCTACACCTTC.

The genes are TRBV6-5 and TRBJ1-4, with 7 bases lining up with TRBD1. The CDR3 spans 14 residues. Germline loops: CDR1 MNHEY, CDR2 SVGAGI. Trimming at V came to 4 bases and at J to 8 bases, leaving 7 bases not matched to a gene. For the CDR3, the DNA is TGTGCCAGCAGTTCTAGGGGGCGCAGGGAAAAACTGTTTTTT. This encodes CASSSRGRREKLFF.

This chain joins TRBV6-5 and TRBJ2-3; D not certain. V was trimmed by 5 bases and J by 5 bases, leaving 8 bases between them. The CDR3 extends over 12 amino acids. Per germline, CDR1 MNHEY and CDR2 SVGAGI. This CDR3 is CASSPQRDTQYF. The CDR3 bases are TGTGCCAGCAGTCCCCAGAGAGATACGCAGTATTTT.

The rearrangement links TRBV2 to TRBJ2-5, with 7 nucleotides matching TRBD2. V dropped 0 bases and J dropped 1; count of bases not matched to a gene: 5. CDR1 is SNHLY, CDR2 FYNNEI, per germline. This CDR3 contains 16 residues. The CDR3 coding sequence is TGTGCCAGCAGTGAAGCGCTTCCGGGGGGCCAAGAGACCCAGTACTTC. It translates to CASSEALPGGQETQYF. The full variable domain, its missing parts supplied by reference TRBV2 and TRBJ2-5, is EPEVTQTPSHQVTQMGQEVILRCVPISNHLYFYWYRQILGQKVEFLVSFYNNEISEKSEIFDDQFSVERPDGSNFTLKIRSTKLEDSAMYFCASSEALPGGQETQYFGPGTRLLVL.

The chain employs TRBV5-1 and TRBJ2-3, with 9 bases matching TRBD2. Germline V CDR1 and CDR2: SGHRS, YFSETQ. The trim removed 4 bases at V and 3 bases at J, leaving 6 bases unmatched. The CDR3 runs to 15 residues. The CDR3 region has the DNA TGCGCCAGCAGCATGTTAGCGGGAGTAACAGATACGCAGTATTTT. Amino acids: CASSMLAGVTDTQYF.

This chain connects TRBV20-1 to TRBJ2-3; the match to TRBD2 covers 8 bases. Germline V lookup: CDR1 DFQATT, CDR2 SNEGSKA (reference sequence). V was clipped by 3 bases and J by 6 bases; unmatched bases: 14. The CDR3 spans 16 residues. CDR3 sequence: CSASLPGAGVWDTQYF. CDR3 coding DNA: TGCAGTGCTAGTCTGCCCGGAGCGGGAGTATGGGATACGCAGTATTTT.

The V call is TRBV9, the J call TRBJ2-7, with D perhaps assigned TRBD1 or TRBD2 (5 bases each). V gave up 4 bases and J gave up 3 bases, with 14 bases separating them. The CDR3 spans 14 residues. The germline V gene encodes CDR1 SGDLS and CDR2 YYNGEE. The CDR3 DNA sequence: TGTGCCAGCAGCACGGGACCGCAGAGCTACGAGCAGTACTTC. Its translation is CASSTGPQSYEQYF. The full variable domain, its missing parts supplied by reference TRBV9 and TRBJ2-7, is DSGVTQTPKHLITATGQRVTLRCSPRSGDLSVYWYQQSLDQGLQFLIQYYNGEERAKGNILERFSAQQFPDLHSELNLSSLELGDSALYFCASSTGPQSYEQYFGPGTRLTVT.